Shown below are 27 T cell receptor beta chains from a single sample sequenced in a study of shared clonotypes between healthy human individuals. The method was immunoSEQ multiplex PCR; TCRdb's version includes in-frame clones alone and lacks a portion of them. Of more than 2 million clones listed, just under 95% are singletons. In the naive CD8 group, cells lacked CD45RO and were positively selected for CCR7, so terminally differentiated effector memory CD45RA+ cells were left out. Sequencing input: naive CD8+ T cells from PBMCs. The source is a man younger than 35 in good health. Some clones in this sample may be carry-over from other donors' samples.

This chain joins TRBV5-4 and TRBJ2-7; tentative D call: TRBD2 (6 bases). Germline values: CDR1 SGHNT, CDR2 YYREEE (reference sequence). CDR3 length equals 11 residues. CDR3 amino acids: CAEGGRGEQYF. The CDR3 nucleotides are TGTGCGGAAGGAGGGCGTGGGGAGCAGTACTTC.

The V gene is TRBV9, the J gene TRBJ2-7, with TRBD2 matching over 8 bases. The CDR3 has 14 residues. Unmatched junction bases numbered 6, after V lost 4 bases and J lost 3 bases. Germline V lookup: CDR1 SGDLS, CDR2 YYNGEE. The CDR3 loop is CASSPGGWVYEQYF. The DNA of the CDR3 is TGTGCCAGCAGCCCGGGGGGGTGGGTCTACGAGCAGTACTTC.

This clone was recorded once. The chain carries TRBV4-1 and TRBJ2-3; a possible D gene is TRBD1 (6 bases). V was cut by 1 base and J by 6 bases, with 11 bases left in between. This CDR3 spans 14 amino acids. Germline values: CDR1 MGHRA, CDR2 YSYEKL. CDR3 sequence (DNA): TGCGCCAGCAGCCAAGTCAGGGGTGGGGATACGCAGTATTTT. Its translation: CASSQVRGGDTQYF.

The chain joins TRBV15 to TRBJ2-1; D possibly matches TRBD1 or TRBD2 (5 bases each). Germline assignment: CDR1 LNHNV and CDR2 YYDKDF (reference sequence). V lost 0 bases and J 12 bases, leaving 21 bases between the germline ends. The CDR3 runs 16 residues. CDR3 coding DNA: TGTGCCACCAGCAGAGATCCCGGGACCCTCGGGGCAAGGCAGTTCTTC. Translated: CATSRDPGTLGARQFF.

The V gene is TRBV19, the J gene TRBJ2-3; D is perhaps TRBD2 (6 bases). Germline assignment: CDR1 LNHDA and CDR2 SQIVND (reference sequence). V was pared by 1 base and J by 5 bases, with 13 bases between. The CDR3 runs 15 residues. Here the CDR3 reads CASSIVTGVVDTQYF. CDR3 nucleotides: TGTGCCAGTAGTATAGTGACGGGAGTGGTAGATACGCAGTATTTT.

As to this clone: The sample contains more than one DNA sequence encoding this CDR3. The chain recombines TRBV5-1 with TRBJ2-7; 8 nucleotides line up with TRBD1. The CDR3 length is 13 residues. Germline CDR1 reads SGHRS; CDR2 reads YFSETQ. J gave up 3 bases and V 3 bases, and 2 bases lay outside the gene matches. The CDR3 protein is CASSSTGGYEQYF. The CDR3 DNA follows: TGCGCCAGCAGCTCTACAGGGGGCTACGAGCAGTACTTC. Looking up the rest from reference TRBV5-1 and TRBJ2-7 gives the full variable domain: KAGVTQTPRYLIKTRGQQVTLSCSPISGHRSVSWYQQTPGQGLQFLFEYFSETQRNKGNFPGRFSGRQFSNSRSEMNVSTLELGDSALYLCASSSTGGYEQYFGPGTRLTVT.

Comment on this clone: This specimen includes other DNA sequences encoding the same CDR3. The J gene is TRBJ2-2, the V gene TRBV28; 10 bases fit TRBD2. CDR3 length: 15 amino acids. Germline-derived CDR1 and CDR2 are MDHEN and SYDVKM. Trimming removed 6 bases from V and 5 bases from J; junction bases left unmatched: 6. The CDR3 loop reads CASSFLAGVTGELFF. The CDR3, as DNA: TGTGCCAGCAGCTTTCTAGCGGGAGTGACCGGGGAGCTGTTTTTT.

This clone was observed a handful of times. This chain connects TRBV19 to TRBJ2-7, with 7 bases identical to TRBD1. Unmatched junction bases numbered 2, after V lost 1 base and J lost 2 bases. Germline V gene sequence: CDR1 LNHDA, CDR2 SQIVND (reference sequence). The CDR3 covers 14 residues. CDR3 coding DNA: TGTGCCAGTAGTATAGCGGGACAGCCCTACGAGCAGTACTTC. Its protein product is CASSIAGQPYEQYF.

In the case of this clone: Other nucleotide sequences in the sample specify the same CDR3. This chain's CDR3 is CASSLGTGPYEQYF. DNA for the CDR3: TGTGCCAGCAGCCTCGGGACAGGGCCCTACGAGCAGTACTTC. The chain links TRBV28 to TRBJ2-7; TRBD1 matches 9 bases. The germline V gene encodes CDR1 MDHEN and CDR2 SYDVKM. The CDR3 extends over 14 amino acids. V gave up 6 bases and J gave up 2 bases; unmatched junction bases: 5.

CDR3 amino acids: CASRARGQGFYEQYF. Written as DNA, the CDR3 is TGTGCCAGCAGGGCCCGGGGACAAGGCTTCTACGAGCAGTACTTC. The chain links TRBV6-1 to TRBJ2-7; tentative D call: TRBD1 (6 bases). The V end lost 6 bases, the J end lost 3 bases, and 18 bases lay between the germline ends. The CDR3 loop spans 15 amino acids. Germline assignment: CDR1 MNHNS and CDR2 SASEGT.

The chain recombines TRBV7-6 with TRBJ2-5; no reliable D call. The CDR3 length is 15 residues. The V gene lost 2 bases and the J gene lost 5 bases, with 15 bases spanning the gap. The V gene's germline CDR1 is SGHVS and CDR2 FNYEAQ. The CDR3 sequence: CASSLMLGSVETQYF. The CDR3 nucleotides read TGTGCCAGCAGCTTAATGCTAGGCAGTGTGGAGACCCAGTACTTC.

The CDR3 bases are TGTGCCTGGAGTGCTGAAGGAGTGAGAAGGGAGACCCAGTACTTC. The encoded protein is CAWSAEGVRRETQYF. The chain employs TRBV30 and TRBJ2-5, with unresolved D. The CDR3 contains 15 residues. Trimming left V 1 base short and J 5 bases short, with 17 bases between. CDR1 and CDR2 (germline): GTSNPN, SVGIG (reference sequence). Combining the CDR3 with reference TRBV30 and TRBJ2-5 gives the whole variable domain SQTIHQWPATLVQPVGSPLSLECTVEGTSNPNLYWYRQAAGRGLQLLFYSVGIGQISSEVPQNLSASRPQDRQFILSSKKLLLSDSGFYLCAWSAEGVRRETQYFGPGTRLLVL.

This rearrangement joins TRBV27 to TRBJ2-1, with D perhaps matching TRBD2 (5 bases). Germline V gives CDR1 MNHEY, CDR2 SMNVEV (reference sequence). V lost 6 bases, J lost 4 bases, and 10 bases lay in between. The CDR3 runs to 13 residues. CDR3 region: CASRADSYNEQFF. CDR3 coding DNA: TGTGCCAGCAGGGCGGACTCGTACAATGAGCAGTTCTTC.

V and J are TRBV7-9 and TRBJ2-7, with TRBD1 matching 8 bases. The germline V gene encodes CDR1 SEHNR and CDR2 FQNEAQ (reference sequence). This CDR3 has 17 amino acids. V shed 4 bases, J shed 2 bases, and the junction held 13 bases outside the gene matches. DNA for the CDR3: TGTGCCAGCAGCTCCTCTACATTGGGACAGGAGACCTACGAGCAGTACTTC. This gives the protein CASSSSTLGQETYEQYF.

The rearrangement links TRBV7-8 to TRBJ2-3; 8 bases are shared with TRBD2. The CDR3 has 17 amino acids. The junction had 9 bases not matched to a gene; V was cut back by 1 base and J by 3 bases. CDR1 SGHVS and CDR2 FQNEAQ come from the germline V gene. The CDR3 region is CASSLVAAGVVTDTQYF. CDR3 nucleotides: TGTGCCAGCAGCTTAGTTGCAGCGGGAGTTGTTACAGATACGCAGTATTTT.

On this clone: Other DNA sequences in this sample translate to the same CDR3. V and J are TRBV6-1 and TRBJ2-7; the match to TRBD1 covers 9 bases. V shed 3 bases, J shed 1 base, and the junction held 4 bases outside the gene matches. Germline V lookup: CDR1 MNHNS, CDR2 SASEGT. This CDR3 comprises 15 residues. CDR3 region: CASSERGQGSYEQYF. In nucleotides, the CDR3 is TGTGCCAGCAGTGAGCGGGGACAGGGTTCCTACGAGCAGTACTTC.

This chain joins TRBV7-9 and TRBJ1-5, with 7 bases fitting TRBD1. In germline, CDR1 is SEHNR, CDR2 FQNEAQ (reference sequence). The CDR3 loop spans 15 amino acids. The ends lost 5 bases at V and 5 bases at J; junction bases unmatched: 9. The CDR3: CASSHVGRGDQPQHF. Written as DNA, the CDR3 is TGTGCCAGCAGCCACGTGGGCAGGGGGGATCAGCCCCAGCATTTT.

J is TRBJ1-3 and V is TRBV9; D remains ambiguous. The CDR3 is 16 residues long. Trimming shortened V by 4 bases and J by 4 bases, and 18 bases separated the two germline ends. Looked up from germline, CDR1 is SGDLS and CDR2 is YYNGEE. The CDR3 protein is CASSPQSQGIGNTIYF. CDR3 sequence (DNA): TGTGCCAGCAGCCCCCAATCCCAAGGTATCGGAAACACCATATATTTT.

The chain recombines TRBV6-1 with TRBJ1-3, with D unresolved. The CDR3 runs to 16 residues. Germline loops: CDR1 MNHNS, CDR2 SASEGT. V was pared by 0 bases and J by 0 bases, with 9 bases between. The DNA of the CDR3 is TGTGCCAGCAGTGAAGCGGCGACTGACTCTGGAAACACCATATATTTT. Its translation: CASSEAATDSGNTIYF.

The chain couples TRBV14 to TRBJ2-1; possibly TRBD2 for D (6 bases). Trimming shortened V by 4 bases and J by 9 bases, and 19 bases separated the two germline ends. The CDR3 contains 15 residues. CDR1 SGHDN and CDR2 FVKESK come from the germline V gene. DNA of the CDR3: TGTGCCAGCAGCCCTTTCAGGTCTCCCGGGGGTGAGCAGTTCTTC. Amino acid sequence: CASSPFRSPGGEQFF.

CDR3 bases: TGTGCCAGCAGCTTAGACAGCCTTGAAGCTTTCTTT. Translated: CASSLDSLEAFF. V gene TRBV7-9 combines with J gene TRBJ1-1; D gene unclear. The CDR3 consists of 12 residues. Germline assignment: CDR1 SEHNR and CDR2 FQNEAQ (reference sequence). V was shortened by 1 base and J by 7 bases, with 7 bases between the two germline ends.

The chain uses TRBV5-1 and TRBJ1-2; D is undetermined. The CDR3 loop spans 13 amino acids. Trimming took 2 bases from V and 8 from J, leaving 13 bases between them. Germline loops: CDR1 SGHRS, CDR2 YFSETQ. The CDR3 nucleotides are TGCGCCAGCAGCTTCGACGGCTGGAGGGGCTACACCTTC. It encodes CASSFDGWRGYTF. Based on the CDR3 plus reference TRBV5-1 and TRBJ1-2, the full variable domain is KAGVTQTPRYLIKTRGQQVTLSCSPISGHRSVSWYQQTPGQGLQFLFEYFSETQRNKGNFPGRFSGRQFSNSRSEMNVSTLELGDSALYLCASSFDGWRGYTFGSGTRLTVV.

Written as DNA, the CDR3 is TGTGCCAGCAGCTTAAGTGGCGAGGGGGGTCTTCAAGAGACCCAGTACTTC. Translated, it gives CASSLSGEGGLQETQYF. This chain links TRBV11-1 with TRBJ2-5; D is possibly TRBD1 or TRBD2 (6 bases each). The CDR3 has 17 amino acids. Germline V gene data show CDR1 as SGHAT and CDR2 as FQDESV (reference sequence). The V gene lost 2 bases and the J gene lost 2 bases, with 18 bases spanning the gap.

The chain is built from TRBV7-6 and TRBJ2-1; D is ambiguous. CDR3 length: 14 residues. CDR1 and CDR2 (germline): SGHVS, FNYEAQ. Trimming stripped 5 bases from V and 3 bases from J, with 11 bases between. The CDR3 sequence is CASSRAVSYNEQFF. CDR3 nucleotide sequence: TGTGCCAGCAGCCGAGCAGTGAGCTACAATGAGCAGTTCTTC. Together with reference TRBV7-6 and TRBJ2-1, the CDR3 gives the full variable domain: GAGVSQSPRYKVTKRGQDVALRCDPISGHVSLYWYRQALGQGPEFLTYFNYEAQQDKSGLPNDRFSAERPEGSISTLTIQRTEQRDSAMYRCASSRAVSYNEQFFGPGTRLTVL.

In nucleotides, the CDR3 is TGTGCCAGCAGTCAAACAATCGACAGGGGCGTCCAGAACACCGGGGAGCTGTTTTTT. Its translation is CASSQTIDRGVQNTGELFF. V usage is TRBV27 and J usage is TRBJ2-2; TRBD1 matches 8 bases. The CDR3 totals 19 residues. V lost 5 bases, J lost 1 base, and 15 bases stayed unmatched. CDR1 is MNHEY, CDR2 SMNVEV, per germline (reference sequence).

The rearrangement links TRBV4-2 to TRBJ1-4, with 7 bases fitting TRBD1. After removal of 5 bases from V and 4 bases from J, the junction contained 7 bases not matched to a gene. The germline V gene encodes CDR1 LGHNA and CDR2 YNFKEQ. The CDR3 is 15 residues long. CDR3 amino acids: CASSKRQGVNEKLFF. In nucleotides, the CDR3 is TGTGCCAGCAGCAAGAGACAGGGCGTTAATGAAAAACTGTTTTTT.

The rearrangement joins TRBV4-1 to TRBJ1-2; D is perhaps TRBD1 (5 bases). V shed 3 bases and J shed 1 base, with 24 bases lying between them. Germline-derived CDR1 and CDR2 are MGHRA and YSYEKL. This CDR3 spans 19 amino acids. CDR3 coding DNA: TGCGCCAGCAGCCACGCCCTTGAGGAGACGGGACTTCGTAACTATGGCTACACCTTC. Amino acids: CASSHALEETGLRNYGYTF.